These 4 T cell receptor beta chains were all obtained from the same sample, sequenced in a study of cytomegalovirus exposure and HLA in healthy donors. A multiplex PCR was run with 60 Vbeta primers and 13 Jbeta primers. TCRdb's copy holds only in-frame clones and misses some; the assay was immunoSEQ multiplex PCR. Of about 120,000 clones listed, 74% are singletons. Sequenced input: PBMCs. The receptors originated from a woman aged 45 to 65 in good health and CMV-seropositive.

J is TRBJ2-7 and V is TRBV7-9, with TRBD1 matching 7 bases. Germline-derived CDR1 and CDR2 are SEHNR and FQNEAQ (reference sequence). The CDR3 is 14 amino acids. Losses at the gene ends were 5 bases for V and 7 bases for J; bases not matched to a gene: 11. The CDR3 bases are TGTGCCAGCAGCAAAACGGACAGGATGAGAGAGCAGTACTTC. This codes for CASSKTDRMREQYF.

The DNA for the CDR3 is TGTGCCAGCAGCGTAGCCCAGGGTGCCTGGGAGACCCAGTACTTC. This sequence encodes CASSVAQGAWETQYF. The chain uses TRBV9 and TRBJ2-5, with D possibly matching TRBD1 (5 bases). CDR1 and CDR2 (germline): SGDLS, YYNGEE. The CDR3 length is 15 residues. The V gene lost 0 bases and the J gene lost 5 bases, with 14 bases spanning the gap.

The rearrangement links TRBV7-2 to TRBJ2-2, with a tentative D call TRBD1 (6 bases). V dropped 4 bases and J dropped 2 bases, with 11 bases sitting between them. CDR1 SGHTA and CDR2 FQGNSA come from the germline V gene. CDR3 length: 15 amino acids. CDR3 amino acids: CASSSQQGNTGELFF. Here the CDR3 DNA reads TGTGCCAGCAGCTCCCAACAGGGAAACACCGGGGAGCTGTTTTTT.

In nucleotides, the CDR3 is TGCGCCAGCAGCCAAGATTTCAGAGGGTCTGGAAACACCATATATTTT. Protein product: CASSQDFRGSGNTIYF. This chain uses TRBV4-3 with TRBJ1-3; no clear D. The V and J ends lost 0 bases and 1 base respectively, with 10 bases between them. From germline, CDR1 is LGHNA and CDR2 YSLEER. The CDR3 is 16 residues long.